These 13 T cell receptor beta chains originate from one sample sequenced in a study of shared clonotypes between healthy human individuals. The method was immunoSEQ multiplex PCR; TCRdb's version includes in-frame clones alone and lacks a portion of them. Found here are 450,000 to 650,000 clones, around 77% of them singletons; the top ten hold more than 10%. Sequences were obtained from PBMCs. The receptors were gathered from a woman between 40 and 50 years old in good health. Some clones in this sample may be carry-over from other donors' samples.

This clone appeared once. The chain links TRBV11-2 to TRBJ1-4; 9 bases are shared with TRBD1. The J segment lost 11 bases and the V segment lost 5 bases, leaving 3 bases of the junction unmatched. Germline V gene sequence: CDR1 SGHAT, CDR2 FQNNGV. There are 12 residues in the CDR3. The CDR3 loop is CASSTGQGKLFF. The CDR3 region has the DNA TGTGCCAGCAGCACTGGACAGGGGAAACTGTTTTTT.

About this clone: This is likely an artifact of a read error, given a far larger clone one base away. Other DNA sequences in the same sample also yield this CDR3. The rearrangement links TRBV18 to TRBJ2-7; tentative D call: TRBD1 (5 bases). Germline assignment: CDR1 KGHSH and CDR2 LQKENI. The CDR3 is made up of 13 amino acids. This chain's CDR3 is CASSPNTGYEQYF. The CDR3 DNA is TGCGCCAGCTCACCAAACACAGGCTACGAGCAGTACTTC.

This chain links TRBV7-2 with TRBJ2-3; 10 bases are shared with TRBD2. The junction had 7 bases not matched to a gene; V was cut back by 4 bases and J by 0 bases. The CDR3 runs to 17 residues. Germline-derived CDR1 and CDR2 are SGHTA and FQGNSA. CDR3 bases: TGTGCCAGCAGCTCCGGACTAGCGGAGTTTAGCACAGATACGCAGTATTTT. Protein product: CASSSGLAEFSTDTQYF.

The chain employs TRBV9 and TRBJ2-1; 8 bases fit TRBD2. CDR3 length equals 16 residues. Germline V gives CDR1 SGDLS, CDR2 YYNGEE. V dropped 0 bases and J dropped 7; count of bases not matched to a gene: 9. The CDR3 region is CASSVALGGRQNEQFF. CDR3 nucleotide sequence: TGTGCCAGCAGCGTAGCTCTTGGCGGGAGGCAAAATGAGCAGTTCTTC.

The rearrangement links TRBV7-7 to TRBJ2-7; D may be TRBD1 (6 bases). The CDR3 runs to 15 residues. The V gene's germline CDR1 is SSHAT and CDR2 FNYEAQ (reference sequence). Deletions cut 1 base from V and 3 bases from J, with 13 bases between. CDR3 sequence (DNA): TGTGCCAGCAGCTTAGGACCGGACAGCCTCTACGAGCAGTACTTC. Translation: CASSLGPDSLYEQYF.

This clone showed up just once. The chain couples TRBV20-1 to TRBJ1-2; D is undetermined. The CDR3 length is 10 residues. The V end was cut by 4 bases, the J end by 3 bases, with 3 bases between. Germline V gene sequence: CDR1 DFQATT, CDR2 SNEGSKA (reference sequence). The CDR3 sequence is CSANDYGYTF. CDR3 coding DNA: TGCAGTGCTAATGACTATGGCTACACCTTC.

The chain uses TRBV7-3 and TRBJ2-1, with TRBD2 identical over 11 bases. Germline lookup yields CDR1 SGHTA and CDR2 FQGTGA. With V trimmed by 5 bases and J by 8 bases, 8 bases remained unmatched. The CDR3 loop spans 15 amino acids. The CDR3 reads CASSPSRTSGHEQFF. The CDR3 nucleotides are TGTGCCAGCAGCCCCTCGCGGACTAGCGGGCATGAGCAGTTCTTC.

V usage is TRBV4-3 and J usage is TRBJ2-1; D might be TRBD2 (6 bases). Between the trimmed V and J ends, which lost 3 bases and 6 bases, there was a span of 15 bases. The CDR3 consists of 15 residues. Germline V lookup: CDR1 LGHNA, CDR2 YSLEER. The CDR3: CASSHAGGGSNEQFF. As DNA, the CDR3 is TGCGCCAGCAGCCACGCGGGTGGGGGGTCCAATGAGCAGTTCTTC.

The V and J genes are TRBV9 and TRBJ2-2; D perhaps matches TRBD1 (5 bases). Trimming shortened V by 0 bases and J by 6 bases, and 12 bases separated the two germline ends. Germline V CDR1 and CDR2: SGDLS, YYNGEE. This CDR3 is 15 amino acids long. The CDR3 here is CASSVDQGIAGELFF. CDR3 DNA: TGTGCCAGCAGCGTAGATCAGGGAATTGCCGGGGAGCTGTTTTTT. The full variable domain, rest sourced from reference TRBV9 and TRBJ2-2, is DSGVTQTPKHLITATGQRVTLRCSPRSGDLSVYWYQQSLDQGLQFLIQYYNGEERAKGNILERFSAQQFPDLHSELNLSSLELGDSALYFCASSVDQGIAGELFFGEGSRLTVL.

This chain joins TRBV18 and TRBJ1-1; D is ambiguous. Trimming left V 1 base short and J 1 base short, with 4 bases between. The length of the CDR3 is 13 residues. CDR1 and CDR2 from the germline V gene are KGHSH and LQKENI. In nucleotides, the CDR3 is TGTGCCAGCTCACCACTACAGAACACTGAAGCTTTCTTT. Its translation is CASSPLQNTEAFF.

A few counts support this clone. The CDR3 DNA reads TGTGCCAGTTCACCTCAGGCGTGGGCAGCAAATGAGCAGTTCTTC. This translates into CASSPQAWAANEQFF. The rearrangement uses TRBV19 and TRBJ2-1, with D hard to call. Germline loops: CDR1 LNHDA, CDR2 SQIVND (reference sequence). Trimming removed 8 bases at V and 7 bases at J, with 21 bases between. This CDR3 is 15 amino acids long.

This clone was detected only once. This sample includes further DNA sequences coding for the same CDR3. CDR3 DNA: TGCAGTGCTAGCTTGGGTGAGCAGTTCTTC. Residues: CSASLGEQFF. V is TRBV20-1 and J is TRBJ2-1; unclear D gene. This CDR3 spans 10 amino acids. Germline assignment: CDR1 DFQATT and CDR2 SNEGSKA (reference sequence). V shed 3 bases and J shed 9 bases, with 6 bases lying between them.

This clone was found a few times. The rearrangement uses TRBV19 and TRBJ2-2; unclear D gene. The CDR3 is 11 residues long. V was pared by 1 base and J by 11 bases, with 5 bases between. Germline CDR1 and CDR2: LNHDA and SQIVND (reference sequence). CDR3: CASSIGRELFF. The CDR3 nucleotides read TGTGCCAGTAGTATAGGCAGAGAGCTGTTTTTT.